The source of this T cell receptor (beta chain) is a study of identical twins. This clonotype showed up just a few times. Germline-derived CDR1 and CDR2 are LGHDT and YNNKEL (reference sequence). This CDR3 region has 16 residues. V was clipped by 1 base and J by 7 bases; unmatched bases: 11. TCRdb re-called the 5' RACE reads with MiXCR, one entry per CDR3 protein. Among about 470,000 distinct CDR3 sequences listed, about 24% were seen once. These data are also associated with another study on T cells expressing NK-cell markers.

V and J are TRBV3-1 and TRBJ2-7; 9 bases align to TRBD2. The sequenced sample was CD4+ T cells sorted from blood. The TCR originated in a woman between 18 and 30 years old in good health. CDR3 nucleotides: TGTGCCAGCAGCCAAGCTGGTAGCGGGAGAACAGGAGAGCAGTACTTC. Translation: CASSQAGSGRTGEQYF.